Sequencing of this T cell receptor (beta chain) was carried out in a study of T-cell memory formation after mild COVID-19. Study-wide context: TCR clustering was largely donor specific.

The ends were cut back, 2 bases at V and 7 bases at J, with 24 bases in the middle. CDR3 length equals 17 residues. Germline CDR1 and CDR2: MNHEY and SVGAGI. In TCRdb, the 5' RACE reads were re-called with MiXCR into one record per CDR3 protein. The sample holds more than 400,000 distinct CDR3 sequences; 15% to 20% are singletons and the top ten take over 9%. The sample holds many counts of this clonotype. The antigen is undetermined. General study points: Detection of some responders pre-infection suggested pre-existing cross-reactive memory T cells participated. Whereas later expanders leaned CD4+, clones contracting day 15 to 85 showed a balanced CD4/CD8 makeup.

The chain joins TRBV6-5 to TRBJ2-7; no clear D gene. This receptor was taken from an adult woman who had mild COVID-19 (a few samples of this study predate the infection). Cell type and time point are not known. Sequencing input: PBMCs or a T cell subset sorted from them (not recorded which). The CDR3 region has the DNA TGTGCCAGCAGTTACAAGAGAGTCGGGTCCCCCTCCTTGGAGCAGTACTTC. Translation: CASSYKRVGSPSLEQYF.